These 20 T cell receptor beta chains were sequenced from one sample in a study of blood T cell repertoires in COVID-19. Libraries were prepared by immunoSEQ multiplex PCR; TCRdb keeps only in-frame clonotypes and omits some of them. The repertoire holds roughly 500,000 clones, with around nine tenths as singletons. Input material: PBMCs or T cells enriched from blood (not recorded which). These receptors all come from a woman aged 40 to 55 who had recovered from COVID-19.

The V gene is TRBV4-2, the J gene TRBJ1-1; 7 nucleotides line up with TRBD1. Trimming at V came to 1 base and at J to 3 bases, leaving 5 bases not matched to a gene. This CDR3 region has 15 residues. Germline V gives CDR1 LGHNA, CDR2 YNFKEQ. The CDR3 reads CASSQVGGGDTEAFF. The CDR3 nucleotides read TGTGCCAGCAGCCAAGTAGGGGGCGGAGACACTGAAGCTTTCTTT.

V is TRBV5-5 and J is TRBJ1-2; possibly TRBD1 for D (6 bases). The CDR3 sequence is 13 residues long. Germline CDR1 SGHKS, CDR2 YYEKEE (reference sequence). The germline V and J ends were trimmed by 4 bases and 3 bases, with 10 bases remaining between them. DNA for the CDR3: TGTGCCAGCAGCCTACAGGGTCACTATGGCTACACCTTC. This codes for CASSLQGHYGYTF. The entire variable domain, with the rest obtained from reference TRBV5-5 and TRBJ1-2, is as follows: DAGVTQSPTHLIKTRGQQVTLRCSPISGHKSVSWYQQVLGQGPQFIFQYYEKEERGRGNFPDRFSARQFPNYSSELNVNALLLGDSALYLCASSLQGHYGYTFGSGTRLTVV.

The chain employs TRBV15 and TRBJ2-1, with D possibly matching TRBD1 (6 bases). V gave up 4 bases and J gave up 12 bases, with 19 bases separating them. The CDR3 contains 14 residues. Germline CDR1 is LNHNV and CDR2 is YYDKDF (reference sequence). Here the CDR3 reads CATSTSLGGLGQFF. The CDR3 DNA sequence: TGTGCCACCAGCACTTCTCTAGGGGGTCTCGGGCAGTTCTTC.

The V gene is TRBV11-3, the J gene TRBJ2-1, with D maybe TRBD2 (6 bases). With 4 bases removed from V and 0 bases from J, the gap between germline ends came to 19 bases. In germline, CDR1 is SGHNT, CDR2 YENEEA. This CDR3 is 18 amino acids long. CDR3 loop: CASSSRRDSRSSYNEQFF. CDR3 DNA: TGTGCCAGCAGCTCGAGACGGGACTCCCGGAGCTCCTACAATGAGCAGTTCTTC. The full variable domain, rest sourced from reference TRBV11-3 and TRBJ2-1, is EAGVVQSPRYKIIEKKQPVAFWCNPISGHNTLYWYLQNLGQGPELLIRYENEEAVDDSQLPKDRFSAERLKGVDSTLKIQPAELGDSAVYLCASSSRRDSRSSYNEQFFGPGTRLTVL.

The CDR3 DNA reads as TGTGCCAGCAGCCGTAGCGGGCTTACCTACAATGAGCAGTTCTTC. Its protein is CASSRSGLTYNEQFF. The chain joins TRBV3-1 (or the pseudogene TRBV3-2) to TRBJ2-1; 7 bases are a match to TRBD2. CDR3 length equals 15 residues. Germline CDR1 LGHDT, CDR2 YNNKEL (reference sequence). V lost 4 bases to trimming and J lost 2 bases; unmatched junction nucleotides: 5.

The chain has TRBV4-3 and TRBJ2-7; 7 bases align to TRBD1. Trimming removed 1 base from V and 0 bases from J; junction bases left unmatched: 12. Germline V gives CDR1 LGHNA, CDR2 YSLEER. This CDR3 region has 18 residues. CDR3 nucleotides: TGCGCCAGCAGCCAAGCACAGGGGAGTAGTGCCCTCTCCTACGAGCAGTACTTC. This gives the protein CASSQAQGSSALSYEQYF.

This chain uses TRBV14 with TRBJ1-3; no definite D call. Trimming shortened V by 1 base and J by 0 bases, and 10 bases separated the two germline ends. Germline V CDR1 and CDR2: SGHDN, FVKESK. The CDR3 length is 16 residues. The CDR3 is CASSQVGGLSGNTIYF. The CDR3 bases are TGTGCCAGCAGCCAAGTTGGAGGCCTCTCTGGAAACACCATATATTTT.

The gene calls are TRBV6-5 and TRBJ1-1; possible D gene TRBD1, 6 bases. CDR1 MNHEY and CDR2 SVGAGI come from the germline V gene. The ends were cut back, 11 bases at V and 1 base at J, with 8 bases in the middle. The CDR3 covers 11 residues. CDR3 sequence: CAVQGNTEAFF. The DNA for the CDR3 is TGTGCCGTACAGGGGAACACTGAAGCTTTCTTT.

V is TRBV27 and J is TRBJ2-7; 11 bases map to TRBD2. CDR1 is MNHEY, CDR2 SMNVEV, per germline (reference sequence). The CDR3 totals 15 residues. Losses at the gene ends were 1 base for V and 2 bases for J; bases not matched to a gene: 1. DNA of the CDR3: TGTGCCAGCAGTTTATTAGCGGGAGGGCCCTACGAGCAGTACTTC. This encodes CASSLLAGGPYEQYF.

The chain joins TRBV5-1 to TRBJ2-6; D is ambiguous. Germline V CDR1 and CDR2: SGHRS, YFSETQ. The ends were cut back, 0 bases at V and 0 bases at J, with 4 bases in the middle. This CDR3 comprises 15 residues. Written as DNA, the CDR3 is TGCGCCAGCAGCTTGGATAGCTCTGGGGCCAACGTCCTGACTTTC. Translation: CASSLDSSGANVLTF.

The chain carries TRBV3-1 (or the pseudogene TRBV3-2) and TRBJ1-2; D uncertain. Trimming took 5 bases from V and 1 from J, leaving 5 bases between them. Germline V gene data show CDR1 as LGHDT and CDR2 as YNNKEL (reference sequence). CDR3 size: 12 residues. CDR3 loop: CASSNSNYGYTF. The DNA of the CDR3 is TGTGCCAGCAGCAATAGTAACTATGGCTACACCTTC.

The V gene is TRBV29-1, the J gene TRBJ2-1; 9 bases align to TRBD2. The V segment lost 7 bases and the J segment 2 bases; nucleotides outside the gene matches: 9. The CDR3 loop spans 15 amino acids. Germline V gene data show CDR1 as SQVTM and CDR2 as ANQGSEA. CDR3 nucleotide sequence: TGCAGCGCCGAGGGGGCTAGCGGGACCTACAATGAGCAGTTCTTC. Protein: CSAEGASGTYNEQFF.

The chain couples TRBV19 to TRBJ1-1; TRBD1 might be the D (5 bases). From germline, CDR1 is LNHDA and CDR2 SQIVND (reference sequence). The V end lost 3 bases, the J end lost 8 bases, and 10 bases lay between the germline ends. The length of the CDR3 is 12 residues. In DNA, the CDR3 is TGTGCCAGTAGTATTGGGGACTGGGAAGCTTTCTTT. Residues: CASSIGDWEAFF.

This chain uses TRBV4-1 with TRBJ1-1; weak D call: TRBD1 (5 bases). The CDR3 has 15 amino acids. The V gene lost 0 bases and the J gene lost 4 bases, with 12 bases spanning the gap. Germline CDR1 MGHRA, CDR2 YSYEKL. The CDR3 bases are TGCGCCAGCAGCCAAGATAGGCGGAGGGGCACTGAAGCTTTCTTT. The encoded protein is CASSQDRRRGTEAFF.

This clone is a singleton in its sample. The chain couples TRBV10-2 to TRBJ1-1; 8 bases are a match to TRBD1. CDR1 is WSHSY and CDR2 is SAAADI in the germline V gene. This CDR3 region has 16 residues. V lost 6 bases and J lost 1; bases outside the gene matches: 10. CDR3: CASSEPWTGQNTEAFF. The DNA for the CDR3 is TGCGCCAGCAGCGAACCTTGGACAGGGCAGAACACTGAAGCTTTCTTT.

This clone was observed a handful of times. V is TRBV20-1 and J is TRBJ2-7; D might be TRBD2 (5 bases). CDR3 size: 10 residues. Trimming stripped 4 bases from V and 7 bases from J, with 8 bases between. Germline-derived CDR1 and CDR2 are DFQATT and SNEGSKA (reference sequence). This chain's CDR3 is CSAIREEQYF. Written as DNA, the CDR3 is TGCAGTGCTATAAGGGAGGAGCAGTACTTC.

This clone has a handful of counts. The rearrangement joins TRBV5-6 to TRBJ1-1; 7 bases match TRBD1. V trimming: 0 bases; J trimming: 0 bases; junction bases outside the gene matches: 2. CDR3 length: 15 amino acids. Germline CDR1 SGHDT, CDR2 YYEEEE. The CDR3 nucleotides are TGTGCCAGCAGCTTGGGACAGGGAATGAACACTGAAGCTTTCTTT. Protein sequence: CASSLGQGMNTEAFF.

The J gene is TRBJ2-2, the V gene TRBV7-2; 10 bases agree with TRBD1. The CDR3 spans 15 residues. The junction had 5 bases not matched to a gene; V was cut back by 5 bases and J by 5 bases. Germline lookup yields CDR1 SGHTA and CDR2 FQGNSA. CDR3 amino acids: CASSRDRGRTGELFF. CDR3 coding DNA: TGTGCCAGCAGCCGGGACAGGGGCCGGACCGGGGAGCTGTTTTTT.

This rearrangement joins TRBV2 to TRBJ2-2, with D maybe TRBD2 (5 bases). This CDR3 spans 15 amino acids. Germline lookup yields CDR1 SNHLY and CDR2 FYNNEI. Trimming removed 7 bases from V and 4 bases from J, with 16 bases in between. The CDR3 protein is CASTVSSEGTGELFF. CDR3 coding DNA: TGTGCCAGCACTGTATCCAGCGAGGGCACCGGGGAGCTGTTTTTT.

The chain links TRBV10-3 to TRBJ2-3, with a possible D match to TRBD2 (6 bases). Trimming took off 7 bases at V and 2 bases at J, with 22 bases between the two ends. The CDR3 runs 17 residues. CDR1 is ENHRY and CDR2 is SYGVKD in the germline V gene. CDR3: CAITPGGAVHVTDTQYF. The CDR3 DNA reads TGTGCCATCACCCCCGGGGGAGCAGTCCATGTCACAGATACGCAGTATTTT.